The next 27 T cell receptor beta chains were all read from a single sample in a study of shared clonotypes between healthy human individuals. Sequencing used immunoSEQ multiplex PCR; TCRdb keeps in-frame clones, though not all of them. The sample holds 1.5 million to 2.5 million clones, approximately 94% seen once. In the naive CD8 group, cells lacked CD45RO and were positively selected for CCR7, so terminally differentiated effector memory CD45RA+ cells were left out. Material: naive CD8+ T cells sorted from blood. All receptors come from a man younger than 35 in good health.

The V call is TRBV7-6, the J call TRBJ2-1; TRBD1 agrees at 7 bases. The CDR3 has 15 residues. The trim removed 5 bases at V and 0 bases at J, leaving 4 bases unmatched. Germline loops: CDR1 SGHVS, CDR2 FNYEAQ. The CDR3 sequence: CASSARDSSYNEQFF. The CDR3 region has the DNA TGTGCCAGCAGCGCCCGGGACAGCTCCTACAATGAGCAGTTCTTC.

The V gene is TRBV2, the J gene TRBJ1-4; a possible D gene is TRBD1 (6 bases). The CDR3 contains 16 residues. With 2 bases removed from V and 5 bases from J, the gap between germline ends came to 15 bases. CDR1 SNHLY and CDR2 FYNNEI come from the germline V gene. The CDR3 reads CASSERTVYTNEKLFF. CDR3 bases: TGTGCCAGCAGTGAAAGGACAGTTTATACCAATGAAAAACTGTTTTTT.

Only one count was recorded for this clone. The chain couples TRBV19 to TRBJ1-1; no clear D gene. From germline, CDR1 is LNHDA and CDR2 SQIVND (reference sequence). The CDR3 consists of 16 residues. Trimming pared 4 bases from V and 0 bases from J, leaving 15 bases between. Here the CDR3 DNA reads TGTGCCAGTAGTACAGCCTGGTTGGATTTGAACACTGAAGCTTTCTTT. Encoded protein: CASSTAWLDLNTEAFF.

To note about this clone: Within the sample, other DNA sequences also encode this same CDR3. The genes are TRBV7-9 and TRBJ2-1; TRBD2 aligns across 13 bases. Germline assignment: CDR1 SEHNR and CDR2 FQNEAQ (reference sequence). The CDR3 extends over 14 amino acids. Trimming cost V 5 bases and J 9 bases; bases outside gene matches: 4. The CDR3 DNA sequence: TGTGCCAGCAGCCTAGGACTAGCGGGAGCTGAGCAGTTCTTC. This sequence encodes CASSLGLAGAEQFF.

This chain connects TRBV6-1 to TRBJ2-1; D not resolved. Germline loops: CDR1 MNHNS, CDR2 SASEGT. Trimming removed 8 bases at V and 7 bases at J, with 15 bases between. CDR3 length: 13 amino acids. CDR3 amino acids: CASWAGYWNEQFF. DNA of the CDR3: TGTGCCAGCTGGGCAGGATATTGGAATGAGCAGTTCTTC.

On this clone itself: Other DNA sequences in the sample encode the same CDR3. The chain uses TRBV5-5 and TRBJ2-7; D is uncertain. The CDR3 sequence is 13 residues long. The germline V gene has CDR1 SGHKS and CDR2 YYEKEE (reference sequence). With 0 bases removed from V and 4 bases from J, the gap between germline ends came to 8 bases. The CDR3 sequence: CASSLVGSYEQYF. The CDR3 bases are TGTGCCAGCAGCTTGGTCGGCTCTTACGAGCAGTACTTC. Full variable domain (remainder filled in from reference TRBV5-5 and TRBJ2-7): DAGVTQSPTHLIKTRGQQVTLRCSPISGHKSVSWYQQVLGQGPQFIFQYYEKEERGRGNFPDRFSARQFPNYSSELNVNALLLGDSALYLCASSLVGSYEQYFGPGTRLTVT.

In DNA form, the CDR3 reads TGTGCCAGCAGCGTCCTCGCCAGGAACACCGGGGAGCTGTTTTTT. Translating it yields CASSVLARNTGELFF. The genes are TRBV6-1 and TRBJ2-2; D not certain. Germline loops: CDR1 MNHNS, CDR2 SASEGT. Between the trimmed V and J ends, which lost 6 bases and 1 base, there was a span of 12 bases. This CDR3 comprises 15 residues.

The chain joins TRBV5-1 to TRBJ2-1, with 7 bases fitting TRBD2. V was clipped by 0 bases and J by 4 bases; unmatched bases: 7. Germline V lookup: CDR1 SGHRS, CDR2 YFSETQ. The CDR3 is 16 amino acids. The CDR3 spells CASSLEGLRTYNEQFF. The CDR3 nucleotides read TGCGCCAGCAGCTTGGAGGGACTACGAACGTACAATGAGCAGTTCTTC.

This sequence joins TRBV5-6 and TRBJ2-3; D may be TRBD2 (5 bases). Looked up from germline, CDR1 is SGHDT and CDR2 is YYEEEE. CDR3 size: 16 residues. V dropped 4 bases and J dropped 0 bases, with 15 bases sitting between them. The CDR3 DNA reads as TGTGCCAGCAGCATAAAACCGGGAATAAGCACAGATACGCAGTATTTT. Translation: CASSIKPGISTDTQYF.

The V and J genes are TRBV2 and TRBJ2-3, with 9 positions matching TRBD2. Germline V gives CDR1 SNHLY, CDR2 FYNNEI. V dropped 6 bases and J dropped 2; count of bases not matched to a gene: 6. The CDR3 loop spans 15 amino acids. The CDR3 spells CASSPTSGNTDTQYF. CDR3 in DNA: TGTGCCAGCAGCCCGACTAGCGGTAACACAGATACGCAGTATTTT.

This clone was picked up a small number of times. This CDR3 reads CASSQSLTGVETEAFF. CDR3 nucleotides: TGCGCCAGCAGCCAGTCACTTACAGGGGTGGAAACTGAAGCTTTCTTT. This chain links TRBV4-1 with TRBJ1-1; 7 positions match TRBD1. V trimming: 3 bases; J trimming: 5 bases; junction bases outside the gene matches: 12. The CDR3 sequence is 16 residues long. In germline, CDR1 is MGHRA, CDR2 YSYEKL.

As to this clone: The same CDR3 is also encoded by other DNA sequences in this sample. DNA for the CDR3: TGTGCCAGCAGCCTTGGGTCTTACAATGAGCAGTTCTTC. It encodes CASSLGSYNEQFF. The chain employs TRBV11-2 and TRBJ2-1; D uncertain. The CDR3 covers 13 residues. Trimming cost V 5 bases and J 4 bases, with 9 bases left between them. CDR1 is SGHAT and CDR2 is FQNNGV in the germline V gene.

In this sample, this clone turned up once. This chain uses TRBV6-1 with TRBJ2-7; TRBD1 is a possible D gene (6 bases). The CDR3 has 13 residues. V lost 8 bases and J 3 bases, leaving 14 bases between the germline ends. The germline CDR1 and CDR2 sequences are MNHNS and SASEGT. CDR3 in DNA: TGTGCCAGCGCGGCAGGGGCCCTCTACGAGCAGTACTTC. Its translation is CASAAGALYEQYF.

The chain recombines TRBV13 with TRBJ1-1; weak D call: TRBD1 (6 bases). This CDR3 has 13 amino acids. Trimming took off 2 bases at V and 6 bases at J, with 10 bases between the two ends. Germline CDR1 reads PRHDT; CDR2 reads FYEKMQ (reference sequence). The CDR3 reads CASSLKGGAEAFF. CDR3 DNA: TGTGCCAGCAGCTTAAAGGGGGGGGCTGAAGCTTTCTTT.

About this clone itself: Other DNA sequences of this sample code for an identical CDR3. The chain links TRBV7-9 to TRBJ2-1; 9 bases match TRBD2. The junction had 1 base not matched to a gene; V was cut back by 1 base and J by 3 bases. Germline CDR1 reads SEHNR; CDR2 reads FQNEAQ (reference sequence). This CDR3 spans 15 amino acids. The CDR3 nucleotides are TGTGCCAGCAGCTTAGGACTAGCGGACTACAATGAGCAGTTCTTC. It yields the protein CASSLGLADYNEQFF.

The chain is built from TRBV7-9 and TRBJ2-1, with TRBD1 identical over 8 bases. The CDR3 runs to 16 residues. CDR1 and CDR2 (germline): SEHNR, FQNEAQ (reference sequence). V shed 5 bases, J shed 0 bases, and the junction held 6 bases outside the gene matches. Here the CDR3 reads CASSQTGANSYNEQFF. The CDR3 DNA is TGTGCCAGCAGCCAGACAGGGGCAAACTCCTACAATGAGCAGTTCTTC.

The chain couples TRBV27 to TRBJ2-5, with a weak D call TRBD1 (6 bases). The CDR3 is 14 residues long. V was clipped by 6 bases and J by 0 bases, with 11 bases between them. Germline-derived CDR1 and CDR2 are MNHEY and SMNVEV (reference sequence). The CDR3 region is CASRGAGYQETQYF. CDR3 coding DNA: TGTGCCAGCAGGGGGGCTGGCTACCAAGAGACCCAGTACTTC.

This chain's CDR3 is CASSYSNRATYEQYF. In DNA, the CDR3 is TGTGCCAGCAGTTACTCGAACAGGGCCACCTACGAGCAGTACTTC. The chain uses TRBV6-7 and TRBJ2-5; possibly TRBD1 for D (6 bases). Gene TRBJ2-7 matches the end of the DNA better, so the J call may be wrong. TRBV6-7 belongs to the ORF category, with a function that is uncertain. The CDR3 length is 15 residues.

The chain combines TRBV2 with TRBJ2-1; the D is unclear. Germline V gene lookup returns CDR1 SNHLY and CDR2 FYNNEI. Deletions cut 4 bases from V and 8 bases from J, with 12 bases between. The CDR3 runs to 13 residues. In DNA, the CDR3 is TGTGCCAGCAGTGGCAGCTACGGATATGAGCAGTTCTTC. This encodes CASSGSYGYEQFF.

This chain joins TRBV6-5 and TRBJ2-2; D may correspond to TRBD1 or TRBD2 (5 bases each). The germline V gene encodes CDR1 MNHEY and CDR2 SVGAGI. This CDR3 region has 15 residues. The ends were cut back, 2 bases at V and 5 bases at J, with 12 bases in the middle. This chain's CDR3 is CASSYAGTLTGELFF. The CDR3 DNA reads as TGTGCCAGCAGTTACGCCGGGACCCTGACCGGGGAGCTGTTTTTT.

Worth noting for this clone: Distinct nucleotide sequences in the sample also encode this CDR3. J is TRBJ1-2 and V is TRBV27; no clear D. CDR3 length: 13 amino acids. CDR1 is MNHEY, CDR2 SMNVEV, per germline (reference sequence). Deletions cut 2 bases from V and 2 bases from J, with 6 bases between. CDR3 protein: CASSLTGNYGYTF. The CDR3 DNA follows: TGTGCCAGCAGTTTAACCGGGAACTATGGCTACACCTTC.

As for this clone: The sample holds other DNA sequences that translate to the same CDR3. The rearrangement links TRBV28 to TRBJ2-5; possible D gene TRBD2, 6 bases. Germline loops: CDR1 MDHEN, CDR2 SYDVKM. The CDR3 has 14 residues. V lost 5 bases and J lost 1, with 11 bases in between. The CDR3 region is CASSRLATQETQYF. The CDR3 nucleotides read TGTGCCAGCAGTCGTCTAGCGACCCAAGAGACCCAGTACTTC.

This sequence joins TRBV20-1 and TRBJ1-2; D gene ambiguous. Germline V gene data show CDR1 as DFQATT and CDR2 as SNEGSKA (reference sequence). This CDR3 region has 8 residues. The CDR3 DNA is TGCGCGCCATCCGGCTACACCTTC. It encodes CAPSGYTF.

This sequence joins TRBV6-5 and TRBJ1-1; the D gene is possibly TRBD1 (5 bases). This CDR3 spans 13 amino acids. Germline V gene lookup returns CDR1 MNHEY and CDR2 SVGAGI. V was clipped by 6 bases and J by 12 bases, with 20 bases between them. This CDR3 is CASSQRPGGVPFF. DNA of the CDR3: TGTGCCAGCAGCCAAAGACCGGGGGGAGTGCCTTTCTTT.

This clone was recorded once. The gene calls are TRBV4-1 and TRBJ2-1, with TRBD2 identical over 8 bases. Per the germline V gene, CDR1 is MGHRA and CDR2 is YSYEKL. The CDR3 is 16 amino acids. V gave up 0 bases and J gave up 9 bases; unmatched junction bases: 10. The CDR3 bases are TGCGCCAGCAGCCAAGATATAACGGGAGGGCCTTCTGAGCAGTTCTTC. Protein sequence: CASSQDITGGPSEQFF.

This chain joins TRBV19 and TRBJ2-7, with 7 bases identical to TRBD1. The CDR3 has 13 amino acids. V lost 5 bases, J lost 5 bases, and 6 bases stayed unmatched. Germline lookup yields CDR1 LNHDA and CDR2 SQIVND (reference sequence). CDR3 loop: CASSATGAHEQYF. As DNA, the CDR3 is TGTGCCAGTAGTGCAACAGGGGCCCACGAGCAGTACTTC.

The chain couples TRBV28 to TRBJ2-7, with D possibly being TRBD1 (6 bases). The CDR3 totals 15 residues. With 5 bases removed from V and 2 bases from J, the gap between germline ends came to 16 bases. In germline, CDR1 is MDHEN, CDR2 SYDVKM. For the CDR3, the DNA is TGTGCCAGCAGTCCCAGGGGCAACTTACCCTACGAGCAGTACTTC. It translates to CASSPRGNLPYEQYF.